The clone carrying this T cell receptor beta chain turned up a few times. Antigen: not known. TCRdb analysed the reads with MiXCR anew, one entry per CDR3 protein. The table includes some 940,000 distinct CDR3 sequences, roughly 30% detected once. Germline loops: CDR1 ENHRY, CDR2 SYGVKD. Trimming pared 7 bases from V and 1 base from J, leaving 22 bases between. The CDR3 length is 17 residues. The data were obtained in a study of T cell repertoires in cytomegalovirus infection. This clonotype was obtained from a human donor in good health (CMV status not recorded). Some clones in this sample may be carry-over from other donors' samples. Here the sequenced sample was cultured CD8+ T cells from PBMCs, taken from culture after CMV antigen stimulation. The gene calls are TRBV10-3 and TRBJ1-2, with D possibly TRBD1 on 5 matching bases. CDR3 region: CAIMVGTRGAINYGYTF. In nucleotides, the CDR3 is TGTGCCATCATGGTAGGGACCCGAGGGGCTATTAACTATGGCTACACCTTC.